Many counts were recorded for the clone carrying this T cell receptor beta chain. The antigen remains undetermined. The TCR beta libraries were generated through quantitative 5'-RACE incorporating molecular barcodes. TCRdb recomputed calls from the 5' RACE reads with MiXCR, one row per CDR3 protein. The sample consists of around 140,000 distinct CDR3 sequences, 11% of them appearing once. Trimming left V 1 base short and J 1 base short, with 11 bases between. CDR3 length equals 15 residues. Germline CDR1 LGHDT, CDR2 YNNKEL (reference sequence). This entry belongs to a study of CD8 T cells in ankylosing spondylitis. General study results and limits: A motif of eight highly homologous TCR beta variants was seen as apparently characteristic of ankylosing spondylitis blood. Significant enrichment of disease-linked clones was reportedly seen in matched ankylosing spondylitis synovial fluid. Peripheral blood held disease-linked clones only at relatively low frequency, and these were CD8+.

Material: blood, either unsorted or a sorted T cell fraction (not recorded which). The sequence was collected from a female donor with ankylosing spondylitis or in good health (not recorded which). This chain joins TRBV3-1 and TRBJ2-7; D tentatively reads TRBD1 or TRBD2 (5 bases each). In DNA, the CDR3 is TGTGCCAGCAGCCAAGGTGGGACCGAGTCCTACGAGCAGTACTTC. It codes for CASSQGGTESYEQYF.